Given below is one T cell receptor (beta chain) in context. It lacks a known antigen. Base qualities are missing; no much larger clone stands one base away. TCRbeta CDR3 regions were amplified from genomic DNA using the immunoSEQ Assay, a bias-controlled multiplex PCR. Per the original workflow: The number of nucleated cells in each sample was estimated by amplification of reference gene primers within the assay. To quantify the absolute abundance of each unique TCRbeta CDR3 rearrangement, sequence reads were collapsed and filtered. For each sample, productive Simpson clonality was calculated by taking the square root of Simpson's diversity index across productive rearrangements. Imported from immuneACCESS, the table was reduced by TCRdb to in-frame sequences with V and J called. These copies leave out some clones; in studies compared against another copy, an unresolved V gene accounts for under half, and the cause of the remainder is not known. That table supplies the V and J calls and clone size; D and trimming were determined from the DNA. The sample table shows 250,000 or so clones, and more than 75% are seen once. The leading ten clones occupy about 8.6% of the sample.

From V the trimming removes 4 bases and from J it removes 6 bases, while the gene matches leave 7 bases of the junction unaccounted for. The CDR3 goes from the cysteine to the phenylalanine over 14 residues. The kept DNA is CDR3 alone, 42 bases in frame from the first base. The germline V gene sets CDR1 to MNHEY and CDR2 to SVGAGI. This record comes from a study of blood T cell repertoires in COVID-19 (dated by TCRdb to between 2020 and 2021). At the level of the whole study: Samples covering the acute and convalescent phases of COVID-19 were provided by collaborators in the United States, Italy and Spain. The repertoires were made available in a free public database intended to serve as a resource for research on the immune response to SARS-CoV-2. Samples came from the ongoing ImmuneRACE study (first 160 participants) plus 1,254 subjects from 6 global collaborators. Subjects who had been exposed to COVID-19, were actively infected with it, or had recovered from it provided the deeply sampled blood TCRbeta repertoires that made up the dataset. A de-identified subject ID, COVID-19 status, age in years and sex were almost always included in the sample metadata. Where available, HLA class I and class II types were obtained from metadata supplied by the sample provider rather than from assay-based typing. The material from the prospective study consisted of cDNA or gDNA derived from T cells, B-cell-depleted T cells, or PBMCs.

Each collaborating institution followed its own protocols to collect whole blood in K2EDTA tubes. Collaborator samples were shipped for TCRbeta analysis as frozen whole blood, isolated PBMCs, or DNA extracted from either sample type. Broad study findings and their caveats: Clinical and demographic metadata were provided uncurated, with the amount varying by source and participant.

The receptor was derived from a man aged 35 to 55 with active or convalescent COVID-19. The material sequenced was peripheral blood. This receptor chain uses TRBV6-5 and TRBJ1-2, with 8 bases in between that match TRBD1. At the DNA level, the sequence is TGTGCCAGCAGTTCCAACAGGGGGACCCATGGCTACACCTTC. Its translation reads: CASSSNRGTHGYTF.